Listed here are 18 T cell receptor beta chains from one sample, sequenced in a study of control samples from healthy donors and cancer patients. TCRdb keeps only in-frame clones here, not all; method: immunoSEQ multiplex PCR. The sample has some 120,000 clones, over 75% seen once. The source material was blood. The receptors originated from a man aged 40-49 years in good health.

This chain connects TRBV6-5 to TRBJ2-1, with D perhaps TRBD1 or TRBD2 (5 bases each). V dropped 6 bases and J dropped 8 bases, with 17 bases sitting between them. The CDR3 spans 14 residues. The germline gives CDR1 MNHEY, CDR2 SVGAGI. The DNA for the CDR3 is TGTGCCAGCAGGACGGAGAGGCGAGGGGATGAGCAGTTCTTC. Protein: CASRTERRGDEQFF.

In DNA, the CDR3 is TGCGCCAGCACCCAACTCGGACAGGGTAAATCTGAAGCTTTCTTT. Its translation is CASTQLGQGKSEAFF. The chain joins TRBV5-1 to TRBJ1-1, with 8 bases identical to TRBD1. The CDR3 runs 15 residues. With 6 bases clipped from V and 6 bases from J, the junction kept 13 bases outside the gene matches. Germline loops: CDR1 SGHRS, CDR2 YFSETQ.

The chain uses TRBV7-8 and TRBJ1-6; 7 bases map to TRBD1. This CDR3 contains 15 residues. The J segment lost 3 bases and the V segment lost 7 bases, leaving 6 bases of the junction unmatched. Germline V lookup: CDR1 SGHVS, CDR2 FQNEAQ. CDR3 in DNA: TGTGCCAGCACAGGGGGGAAAAACTATAATTCACCCCTCCACTTT. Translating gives CASTGGKNYNSPLHF.

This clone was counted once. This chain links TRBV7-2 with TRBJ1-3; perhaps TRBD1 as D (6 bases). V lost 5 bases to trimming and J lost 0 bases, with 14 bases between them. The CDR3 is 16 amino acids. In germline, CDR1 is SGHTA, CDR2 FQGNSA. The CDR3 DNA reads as TGTGCCAGCAGCCATTTCCCGGGGGCCTCTGGAAACACCATATATTTT. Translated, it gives CASSHFPGASGNTIYF.

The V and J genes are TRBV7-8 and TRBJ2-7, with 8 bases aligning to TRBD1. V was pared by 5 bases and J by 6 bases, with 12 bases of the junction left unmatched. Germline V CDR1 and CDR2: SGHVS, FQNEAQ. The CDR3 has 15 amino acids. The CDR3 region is CASSPRTGKKGEQYF. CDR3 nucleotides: TGTGCCAGCAGCCCCAGGACAGGGAAGAAGGGCGAGCAGTACTTC.

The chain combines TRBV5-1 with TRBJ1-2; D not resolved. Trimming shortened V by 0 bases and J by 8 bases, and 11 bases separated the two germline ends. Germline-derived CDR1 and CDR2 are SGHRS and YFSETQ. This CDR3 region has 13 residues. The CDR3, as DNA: TGCGCCAGCAGCTTGGCCCCCTTCCAGGGCTACACCTTC. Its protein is CASSLAPFQGYTF.

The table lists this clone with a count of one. The CDR3 loop reads CARGLTSSNTGELFF. In DNA form, the CDR3 reads TGTGCCAGGGGACTAACCTCGTCGAACACCGGGGAGCTGTTTTTT. The V gene is TRBV7-9, the J gene TRBJ2-2; 7 nucleotides line up with TRBD2. The germline V gene has CDR1 SEHNR and CDR2 FQNEAQ (reference sequence). J was trimmed by 0 bases and V by 9 bases; bases with no gene match: 7. The CDR3 contains 15 residues. Supplemented by reference TRBV7-9 and TRBJ2-2, the full variable domain reads DTGVSQNPRHKITKRGQNVTFRCDPISEHNRLYWYRQTLGQGPEFLTYFQNEAQLEKSRLLSDRFSAERPKGSFSTLEIQRTEQGDSAMYLCARGLTSSNTGELFFGEGSRLTVL.

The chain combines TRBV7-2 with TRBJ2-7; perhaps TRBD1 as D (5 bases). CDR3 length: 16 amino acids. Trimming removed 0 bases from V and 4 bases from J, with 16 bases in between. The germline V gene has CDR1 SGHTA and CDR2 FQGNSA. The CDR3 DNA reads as TGTGCCAGCAGCTTAGCAGGGGCCCTGTCGCCTTACGAGCAGTACTTC. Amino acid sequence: CASSLAGALSPYEQYF.

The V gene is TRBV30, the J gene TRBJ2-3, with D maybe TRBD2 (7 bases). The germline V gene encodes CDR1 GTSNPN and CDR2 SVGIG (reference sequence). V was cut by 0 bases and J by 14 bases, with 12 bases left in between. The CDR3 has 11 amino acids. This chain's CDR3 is CAWSVGGGLYF. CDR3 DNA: TGTGCCTGGAGTGTTGGGGGGGGGCTGTATTTT.

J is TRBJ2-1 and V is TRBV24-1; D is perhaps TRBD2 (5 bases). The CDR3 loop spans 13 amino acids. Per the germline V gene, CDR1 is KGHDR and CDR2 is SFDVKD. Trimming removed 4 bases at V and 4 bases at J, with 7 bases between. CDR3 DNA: TGTGCCACCAGTGAAGCGGTGTACAATGAGCAGTTCTTC. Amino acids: CATSEAVYNEQFF.

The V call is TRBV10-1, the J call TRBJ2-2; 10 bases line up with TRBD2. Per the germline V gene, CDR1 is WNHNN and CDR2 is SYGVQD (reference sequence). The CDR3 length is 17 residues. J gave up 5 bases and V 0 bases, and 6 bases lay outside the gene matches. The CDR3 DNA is TGCGCCAGCAGTGAGTCAGGACTAGCGGCCCGGACCGGGGAGCTGTTTTTT. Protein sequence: CASSESGLAARTGELFF.

CDR3 bases: TGTGCCACCCTCCCGAGTTGGGGCAACTATGGCTACACCTTC. Translation: CATLPSWGNYGYTF. This chain uses TRBV6-5 with TRBJ1-2; TRBD1 is a possible D gene (5 bases). The CDR3 sequence is 14 residues long. Trimming pared 10 bases from V and 2 bases from J, leaving 17 bases between. Germline-derived CDR1 and CDR2 are MNHEY and SVGAGI.

The CDR3 DNA is TGTGCCAGCAGCGCCGGGACAGTGACGTCCCAGGAGCAGTACTTC. This sequence encodes CASSAGTVTSQEQYF. J is TRBJ2-7 and V is TRBV9, with 7 bases that match TRBD1. Per germline, CDR1 SGDLS and CDR2 YYNGEE. The CDR3 totals 15 residues. V lost 3 bases and J lost 7; bases outside the gene matches: 13.

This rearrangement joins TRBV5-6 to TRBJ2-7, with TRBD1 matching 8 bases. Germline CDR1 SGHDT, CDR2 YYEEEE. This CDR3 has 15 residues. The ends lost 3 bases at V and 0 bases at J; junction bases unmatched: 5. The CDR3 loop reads CASSYYGQGSYEQYF. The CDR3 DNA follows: TGTGCCAGCAGCTACTATGGACAGGGCTCCTACGAGCAGTACTTC.

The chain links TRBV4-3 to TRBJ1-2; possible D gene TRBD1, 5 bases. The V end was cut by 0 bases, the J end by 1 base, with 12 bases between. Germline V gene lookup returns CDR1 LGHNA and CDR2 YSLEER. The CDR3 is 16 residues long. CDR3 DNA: TGCGCCAGCAGCCAAGATCGGGACGGAAATAACTATGGCTACACCTTC. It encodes CASSQDRDGNNYGYTF.

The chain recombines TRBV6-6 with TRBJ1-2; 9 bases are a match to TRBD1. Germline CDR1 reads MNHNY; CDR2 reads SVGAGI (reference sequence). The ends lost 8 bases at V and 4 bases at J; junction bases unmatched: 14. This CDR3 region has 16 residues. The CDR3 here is CASLSTETGGIYGYTF. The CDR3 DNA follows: TGTGCCAGCCTGAGTACTGAGACAGGGGGAATCTATGGCTACACCTTC.

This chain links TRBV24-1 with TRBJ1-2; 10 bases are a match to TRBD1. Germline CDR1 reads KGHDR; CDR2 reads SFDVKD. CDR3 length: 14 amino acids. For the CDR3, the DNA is TGTGCTCACAACCGGGACAGGGGTAACTATGGCTACACCTTC. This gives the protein CAHNRDRGNYGYTF.

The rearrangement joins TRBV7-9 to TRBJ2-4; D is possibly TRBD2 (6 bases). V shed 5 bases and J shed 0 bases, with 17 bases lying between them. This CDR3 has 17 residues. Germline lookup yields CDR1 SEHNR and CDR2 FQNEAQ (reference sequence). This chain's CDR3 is CASSRDGGMLAKNIQYF. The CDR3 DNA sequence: TGTGCCAGCAGCCGGGACGGGGGAATGTTAGCCAAAAACATTCAGTACTTC.